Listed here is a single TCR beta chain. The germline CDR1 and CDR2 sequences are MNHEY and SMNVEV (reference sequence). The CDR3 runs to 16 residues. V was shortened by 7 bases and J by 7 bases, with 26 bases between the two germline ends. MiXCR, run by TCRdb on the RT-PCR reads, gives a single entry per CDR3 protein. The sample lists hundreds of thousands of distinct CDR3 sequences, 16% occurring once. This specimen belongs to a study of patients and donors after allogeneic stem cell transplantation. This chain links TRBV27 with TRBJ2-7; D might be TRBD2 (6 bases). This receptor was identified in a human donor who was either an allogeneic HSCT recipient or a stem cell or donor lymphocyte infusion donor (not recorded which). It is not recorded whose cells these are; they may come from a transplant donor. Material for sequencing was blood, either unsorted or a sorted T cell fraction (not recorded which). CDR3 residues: CASNQIPGLPANEQYF. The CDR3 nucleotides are TGTGCCAGCAACCAAATACCGGGACTCCCCGCTAATGAGCAGTACTTC.